These 15 T cell receptor beta chains were sequenced from one sample in a study of regulatory dendritic cells for organ transplantation. Sequencing was performed with immunoSEQ multiplex PCR; in TCRdb, only in-frame clones are kept and a portion is missing. The sample includes roughly 35,000 clones, 70% to 90% seen only once; the top ten take under 0.075%. Sequencing input: naive CD4+ T cells from blood. This sample's subset: CD45RA+ naive T cells. The receptors derive from a human donor in good health.

The rearrangement uses TRBV6-6 and TRBJ2-7, with 8 bases identical to TRBD2. CDR3 length: 14 amino acids. Germline trimming cut 6 bases from V and 1 base from J; bases unmatched to any gene: 5. Germline-derived CDR1 and CDR2 are MNHNY and SVGAGI (reference sequence). As DNA, the CDR3 is TGTGCCAGCAGATTTAGCGGGACTTCCTACGAGCAGTACTTC. It codes for CASRFSGTSYEQYF.

The J gene is TRBJ1-5, the V gene TRBV9; D is uncertain. The CDR3 runs to 14 residues. CDR1 SGDLS and CDR2 YYNGEE come from the germline V gene. Trimming removed 7 bases from V and 6 bases from J, with 17 bases in between. This CDR3 is CASGQTQDGQPQHF. The CDR3 DNA reads as TGTGCCAGCGGCCAGACTCAGGACGGTCAGCCCCAGCATTTT.

This clone was found once. The rearrangement uses TRBV18 and TRBJ2-7; 11 bases fit TRBD2. Unmatched junction bases numbered 6, after V lost 8 bases and J lost 3 bases. The CDR3 loop spans 14 amino acids. Germline V gene data show CDR1 as KGHSH and CDR2 as LQKENI. The CDR3 coding sequence is TGTGCCAGCGGGCCCGGGACTAGCGGCTACGAGCAGTACTTC. As protein: CASGPGTSGYEQYF.

The rearrangement links TRBV4-3 to TRBJ2-3, with a tentative D call TRBD2 (5 bases). The V gene's germline CDR1 is LGHNA and CDR2 YSLEER. The CDR3 spans 16 residues. V lost 0 bases, J lost 6 bases, and 16 bases lay in between. CDR3 amino acids: CASSQEAVAFPDTQYF. The CDR3 region has the DNA TGCGCCAGCAGCCAAGAAGCGGTAGCTTTCCCCGATACGCAGTATTTT.

The chain has TRBV4-1 and TRBJ1-3; tentatively, D is TRBD1 (5 bases). This CDR3 contains 13 residues. The V end was cut by 4 bases, the J end by 4 bases, with 8 bases between. From germline, CDR1 is MGHRA and CDR2 YSYEKL. The DNA for the CDR3 is TGCGCCAGCAGCCCTCGGGACGGAAACACCATATATTTT. Protein product: CASSPRDGNTIYF.

This clone came up once. This chain links TRBV6-5 with TRBJ2-3; unclear D gene. Germline CDR1 is MNHEY and CDR2 is SVGAGI. V dropped 6 bases and J dropped 4 bases, with 14 bases sitting between them. The CDR3 length is 14 residues. CDR3 bases: TGTGCCAGCAGCTTAACATTAGCCCCAGATACGCAGTATTTT. Protein sequence: CASSLTLAPDTQYF.

V gene TRBV27 combines with J gene TRBJ2-5; 14 bases align to TRBD2. This CDR3 is built from 17 residues. Germline lookup yields CDR1 MNHEY and CDR2 SMNVEV (reference sequence). The J segment lost 5 bases and the V segment lost 5 bases, leaving 10 bases of the junction unmatched. The CDR3 protein is CASSPRGLAGEAETQYF. In DNA, the CDR3 is TGTGCCAGCAGTCCACGGGGACTAGCGGGAGAGGCGGAGACCCAGTACTTC.

This chain uses TRBV5-4 with TRBJ2-3; D is ambiguous. Germline CDR1 SGHNT, CDR2 YYREEE (reference sequence). This CDR3 contains 12 residues. V dropped 0 bases and J dropped 7 bases, with 6 bases sitting between them. CDR3 coding DNA: TGTGCCAGCAGCTTGGGGGCGTATACGCAGTATTTT. It codes for CASSLGAYTQYF. The variable domain in full, completed from reference TRBV5-4 and TRBJ2-3, reads ETGVTQSPTHLIKTRGQQVTLRCSSQSGHNTVSWYQQALGQGPQFIFQYYREEENGRGNFPPRFSGLQFPNYSSELNVNALELDDSALYLCASSLGAYTQYFGPGTRLTVL.

V gene TRBV7-3 combines with J gene TRBJ1-1; D perhaps matches TRBD1 (5 bases). The CDR3 extends over 13 amino acids. V was cut by 2 bases and J by 4 bases, with 8 bases left in between. Germline V gives CDR1 SGHTA, CDR2 FQGTGA. CDR3 amino acids: CASSLEGVTEAFF. The CDR3 nucleotides read TGTGCCAGCAGCTTAGAAGGGGTCACTGAAGCTTTCTTT. The full variable domain, completed using reference TRBV7-3 and TRBJ1-1, is GAGVSQTPSNKVTEKGKYVELRCDPISGHTALYWYRQSLGQGPEFLIYFQGTGAADDSGLPNDRFFAVRPEGSVSTLKIQRTERGDSAVYLCASSLEGVTEAFFGQGTRLTVV.

The sample holds a few counts of this clone. This chain connects TRBV19 to TRBJ2-7, with D tentatively TRBD2 (6 bases). Germline CDR1 and CDR2: LNHDA and SQIVND (reference sequence). The CDR3 loop spans 13 amino acids. Deletions cut 6 bases from V and 2 bases from J, with 11 bases between. The CDR3 loop is CASSPGGAYEQYF. The CDR3 DNA follows: TGTGCCAGTAGCCCTGGAGGGGCCTACGAGCAGTACTTC.

The chain is built from TRBV30 and TRBJ2-7, with D possibly TRBD1 on 6 matching bases. V was clipped by 0 bases and J by 9 bases, with 18 bases between them. The CDR3 is 14 residues long. Germline V gene data show CDR1 as GTSNPN and CDR2 as SVGIG (reference sequence). The DNA for the CDR3 is TGTGCCTGGAGTGTACTTAATGGGGGCAAACGGCAGTACTTC. This codes for CAWSVLNGGKRQYF.

The chain joins TRBV10-1 to TRBJ2-3, with 7 bases that match TRBD1. The ends lost 6 bases at V and 6 bases at J; junction bases unmatched: 6. Per the germline V gene, CDR1 is WNHNN and CDR2 is SYGVQD (reference sequence). CDR3 length equals 13 residues. In nucleotides, the CDR3 is TGCGCCAGCAGACAGGGGCTGGGGGATACGCAGTATTTT. Amino acid sequence: CASRQGLGDTQYF.

The chain is built from TRBV7-9 and TRBJ2-1; weak D call: TRBD2 (5 bases). This CDR3 spans 17 amino acids. With 3 bases removed from V and 8 bases from J, the gap between germline ends came to 23 bases. In germline, CDR1 is SEHNR, CDR2 FQNEAQ (reference sequence). CDR3 sequence (DNA): TGTGCCAGCAGCTTCGGGGTCATTCGAACTTCCGTAGATGAGCAGTTCTTC. This codes for CASSFGVIRTSVDEQFF.

This rearrangement joins TRBV5-4 to TRBJ2-2; 7 nucleotides agree with TRBD1. This CDR3 spans 17 amino acids. CDR1 and CDR2 from the germline V gene are SGHNT and YYREEE (reference sequence). With 3 bases clipped from V and 5 bases from J, the junction kept 13 bases outside the gene matches. The DNA of the CDR3 is TGTGCCAGCAGCTCTCCGTCCAGGGGGATTACTACCGGGGAGCTGTTTTTT. It yields the protein CASSSPSRGITTGELFF.

The rearrangement uses TRBV4-3 and TRBJ1-2; no clear D gene. The germline V gene encodes CDR1 LGHNA and CDR2 YSLEER. V lost 0 bases to trimming and J lost 4 bases, with 12 bases between them. The CDR3 contains 15 residues. CDR3 nucleotides: TGCGCCAGCAGCCAAGAGGGCACGGGATTCTATGGCTACACCTTC. Its translation is CASSQEGTGFYGYTF.